This T cell receptor beta chain was profiled in a study of blood T cell repertoires in COVID-19. Study context: Collection of acute and convalescent COVID-19 samples took place in the United States, Italy and Spain. Sample material is recorded as cDNA or gDNA derived from T cells, B-cell-depleted T cells, or PBMCs.

CDR3 size: 15 residues. Germline loops: CDR1 SGHTA, CDR2 FQGNSA. The J segment lost 3 bases and the V segment lost 5 bases, leaving 3 bases of the junction unmatched. Clones were sequenced by immunoSEQ multiplex PCR, and TCRdb holds only the in-frame ones, with some missing. Of 300,000 to 400,000 clones in the sample, about nine tenths were seen once. V usage is TRBV7-2 and J usage is TRBJ2-1; 11 bases map to TRBD2. The sample consisted of peripheral blood. This TCR came from a man aged 25 to 40 with COVID-19, enrolled during active disease. The DNA of the CDR3 is TGTGCCAGCAGCCTCCTAGCGGGAGGCTACAATGAGCAGTTCTTC. Translated, it gives CASSLLAGGYNEQFF. The full variable domain, with the rest looked up from reference TRBV7-2 and TRBJ2-1, is GAGVSQSPSNKVTEKGKDVELRCDPISGHTALYWYRQSLGQGLEFLIYFQGNSAPDKSGLPSDRFSAERTGGSVSTLTIQRTQQEDSAVYLCASSLLAGGYNEQFFGPGTRLTVL.